The 10 T cell receptor beta chains below come from one sample, sequenced in a study of blood T cell repertoires in COVID-19 (dated by TCRdb to 2018 to 2020). The library was obtained by the immunoSEQ multiplex PCR assay. TCRdb took over this immuneACCESS table, retaining in-frame rearrangements with V and J assigned. Such tables are incomplete; in checked studies, under half of the missing clones stem from an unresolved V gene, and the remainder is unexplained. The sample contains some 140,000 clones, about four fifths of them found a single time. The top ten clones comprise about an eighth of the sample. Input material: peripheral blood. All receptors come from a man older than 75 with acute or convalescent COVID-19.

The CDR3 here is CASSLGQGATDTQYF. CDR3 sequence (DNA): TGTGCCAGCAGCTTGGGGCAGGGGGCCACAGATACGCAGTATTTT. The chain couples TRBV5-8 to TRBJ2-3; 8 bases are a match to TRBD1. V lost 0 bases and J lost 2; bases outside the gene matches: 2. Germline values: CDR1 SGHTS, CDR2 YDEGEE. There are 15 residues in the CDR3.

The rearrangement links TRBV3-1 (or the pseudogene TRBV3-2) to TRBJ1-1, with D hard to call. The CDR3 contains 13 residues. Trimming shortened V by 5 bases and J by 0 bases, and 7 bases separated the two germline ends. Germline loops: CDR1 LGHDT, CDR2 YNNKEL (reference sequence). The CDR3 DNA reads TGTGCCAGCAGCAATGGCATGAACACTGAAGCTTTCTTT. Protein sequence: CASSNGMNTEAFF.

In DNA form, the CDR3 reads TGTGCCAGCAGCTTTTCGAGCTCTGGAAACACCATATATTTT. Translated, it gives CASSFSSSGNTIYF. The chain combines TRBV7-2 with TRBJ1-3; D gene unclear. Germline assignment: CDR1 SGHTA and CDR2 FQGNSA. This CDR3 region has 14 residues. The ends were cut back, 3 bases at V and 0 bases at J, with 6 bases in the middle.

The chain combines TRBV4-3 with TRBJ2-5, with D maybe TRBD2 (5 bases). Germline lookup yields CDR1 LGHNA and CDR2 YSLEER. There are 15 residues in the CDR3. V lost 3 bases and J lost 5, with 16 bases in between. The DNA for the CDR3 is TGCGCCAGCAGCCAGTACCTTAGCGCCCGGGAGACCCAGTACTTC. As protein: CASSQYLSARETQYF.

The gene calls are TRBV3-1 (or the pseudogene TRBV3-2) and TRBJ1-1; 8 bases fit TRBD1. The germline gives CDR1 LGHDT, CDR2 YNNKEL (reference sequence). The CDR3 extends over 15 amino acids. V trimming: 8 bases; J trimming: 0 bases; junction bases outside the gene matches: 8. The CDR3 DNA follows: TGTGCCAGCCCCCGACAGGGGACGATGAACACTGAAGCTTTCTTT. Translation gives CASPRQGTMNTEAFF.

The rearrangement uses TRBV7-3 and TRBJ2-6, with D uncertain. The CDR3 covers 16 residues. Germline CDR1 and CDR2: SGHTA and FQGTGA. V was shortened by 2 bases and J by 0 bases, with 8 bases between the two germline ends. The CDR3 nucleotides read TGTGCCAGCAGCTTATGGCGGAGCTCTGGGGCCAACGTCCTGACTTTC. It translates to CASSLWRSSGANVLTF.

This chain uses TRBV7-9 with TRBJ2-7; TRBD1 matches 8 bases. The CDR3 covers 13 residues. With 11 bases clipped from V and 6 bases from J, the junction kept 12 bases outside the gene matches. The germline CDR1 and CDR2 sequences are SEHNR and FQNEAQ (reference sequence). CDR3 in DNA: TGTGCCTCCAGCCCCCAGGACAGGGTCGAGCAGTACTTC. Translated: CASSPQDRVEQYF.

The genes are TRBV18 and TRBJ1-4, with D unresolved. Looked up from germline, CDR1 is KGHSH and CDR2 is LQKENI. The V end was cut by 3 bases, the J end by 7 bases, with 18 bases between. The CDR3 extends over 16 amino acids. CDR3 sequence: CASSPGLFEGGEKLFF. CDR3 sequence (DNA): TGTGCCAGCTCACCTGGATTGTTTGAGGGCGGTGAAAAACTGTTTTTT.

The table lists this clone with a count of one. This CDR3 reads CASSLRDRVLVGQYF. CDR3 in DNA: TGTGCCAGCAGTTTAAGGGACAGGGTCCTGGTTGGGCAGTACTTC. The chain couples TRBV28 to TRBJ2-7, with 9 bases that match TRBD1. Germline loops: CDR1 MDHEN, CDR2 SYDVKM. CDR3 length equals 15 residues. V was pared by 2 bases and J by 9 bases, with 11 bases of the junction left unmatched.

The chain has TRBV6-6 and TRBJ1-3, with D tentatively TRBD1 (5 bases). Germline CDR1 is MNHNY and CDR2 is SVGAGI (reference sequence). This CDR3 comprises 14 residues. Trimming removed 6 bases from V and 2 bases from J, with 11 bases in between. Here the CDR3 DNA reads TGTGCCAGCAGCCCCCGGGGGGCTGGAAACACCATATATTTT. This codes for CASSPRGAGNTIYF.